The rows below give T cell receptor beta chains drawn from one sample of a study of T cell responses to AZD1222 COVID-19 vaccine. Sequencing used immunoSEQ multiplex PCR; TCRdb keeps in-frame clones, though not all of them. The table lists around 140,000 clones, around 92% of them singletons. This sample comprised peripheral blood, obtained 28 days after the second AZD1222 dose. The origin of the receptors is an adult who received the AZD1222 COVID-19 vaccine. CDR3s include the opening cysteine and the closing phenylalanine or tryptophan. The D gene is left open where the match is weak. Clone size is shown for a subset of rows, as once, few, many or a class of expanded clone.

TRBJ2-7 | NA | TRBV6-2/TRBV6-3 | NA | CASSYETIPSYEQYF | TGTGCCAGCAGTTACGAAACTATTCCTAGCTACGAGCAGTACTTC
TRBJ2-7 | NA | TRBV20-1 | NA | CSAPSLGEQYF | TGCAGTGCTCCCTCGCTGGGGGAGCAGTACTTC
TRBJ2-7 | NA | TRBV28 | NA | CASSHYYEQYF | TGTGCCAGCAGTCACTACTACGAGCAGTACTTC
TRBJ2-6 | NA | TRBV4-1 | NA | CASSRKGASGSPSGANVLTF | TGCGCCAGCAGCCGAAAGGGGGCTAGCGGATCCCCCTCTGGGGCCAACGTCCTGACTTTC
TRBJ2-7 | NA | TRBV19 | TRBD1 | CASRRAQGLAEQYF | TGTGCCAGTCGAAGAGCACAGGGGCTTGCCGAGCAGTACTTC
TRBJ1-5 | NA | TRBV7-9 | TRBD1 | CASSQRTGESNQPQHF | TGTGCCAGCAGCCAAAGGACAGGGGAAAGCAATCAGCCCCAGCATTTT
TRBJ1-4 | NA | TRBV11-2 | TRBD1 | CASSRQGFEKLFF | TGTGCCAGCAGCCGACAGGGTTTTGAAAAACTGTTTTTT
TRBJ2-7 | NA | TRBV6-4 | TRBD1 | CASSQTGGRQYF | TGTGCCAGCAGTCAAACAGGGGGTCGGCAGTACTTC
TRBJ1-1 | NA | TRBV5-1 | NA | CASSYGHMNTEAFF | TGCGCCAGCAGCTATGGACATATGAACACTGAAGCTTTCTTT
TRBJ1-6 | once | TRBV28 | TRBD1 | CATKPGQGVSPLHF | TGTGCCACCAAGCCGGGACAGGGGGTATCACCCCTCCACTTT
TRBJ1-1 | NA | TRBV28 | NA | CASSLRGAEAFF | TGTGCCAGCAGTTTGAGGGGGGCAGAAGCTTTCTTT
TRBJ2-7 | NA | TRBV27 | TRBD1 | CASSSDRTYEQYF | TGTGCCAGCAGTTCGGACAGGACCTACGAGCAGTACTTC
TRBJ1-5 | NA | TRBV9 | NA | CASSVAIGQPQHF | TGTGCCAGCAGCGTAGCAATTGGTCAGCCCCAGCATTTT
TRBJ1-5 | NA | TRBV12-3/TRBV12-4 | TRBD1 | CASRGQANQPQHF | TGTGCCAGCAGGGGACAGGCTAATCAGCCCCAGCATTTT
TRBJ2-6 | NA | TRBV7-2 | NA | CASSLGVAGANVLTF | TGTGCCAGCAGCTTAGGAGTCGCGGGGGCCAACGTCCTGACTTTC
TRBJ2-7 | NA | TRBV5-4 | TRBD2 | CASSLGLAGDEQYF | TGTGCCAGCAGCTTGGGGCTAGCGGGAGATGAGCAGTACTTC
TRBJ1-5 | NA | TRBV19 | NA | CASSSGNQPQHF | TGTGCCAGTAGCTCGGGCAATCAGCCCCAGCATTTT
TRBJ1-5 | NA | TRBV6-5 | NA | CASSYRGGNQPQHF | TGTGCCAGCAGTTACAGGGGGGGCAATCAGCCCCAGCATTTT
TRBJ2-3 | NA | TRBV2 | NA | CASTLGRTDTQYF | TGTGCCAGCACTCTCGGTCGTACAGATACGCAGTATTTT
TRBJ1-2 | NA | TRBV11-3 | NA | CASSLDETGEANYGYTF | TGTGCCAGCAGCTTAGACGAGACAGGAGAAGCTAACTATGGCTACACCTTC
TRBJ1-1 | NA | TRBV27 | NA | CASSLSGGMNTEAFF | TGTGCCAGCAGTTTATCCGGGGGCATGAACACTGAAGCTTTCTTT
TRBJ2-7 | few | TRBV2 | NA | CASSLNRRVGASYEQYF | TGTGCCAGCAGCCTTAACCGGAGGGTGGGGGCCTCCTACGAGCAGTACTTC
TRBJ1-2 | NA | TRBV11-1 | NA | CASGWSMNYGYTF | TGTGCCAGCGGGTGGAGCATGAACTATGGCTACACCTTC
TRBJ2-3 | NA | TRBV11-2 | TRBD1 | CASSTRTGSDTQYF | TGTGCCAGCAGCACCCGGACAGGCTCGGATACGCAGTATTTT
TRBJ1-2 | NA | TRBV5-1 | NA | CASSYLLGGVDYGYTF | TGCGCCAGCAGCTACCTGCTCGGGGGTGTGGACTATGGCTACACCTTC
TRBJ1-5 | NA | TRBV9 | NA | CASSVGTDQPQHF | TGTGCCAGCAGCGTAGGGACCGATCAGCCCCAGCATTTT
TRBJ1-1 | NA | TRBV19 | TRBD1 | CASSSGTGPRITEAFF | TGTGCCAGTAGTAGTGGGACAGGGCCGCGCATCACTGAAGCTTTCTTT
TRBJ1-2 | NA | TRBV30 | TRBD1 | CAWTPDRGLVGYTF | TGTGCCTGGACCCCCGACAGGGGGCTGGTTGGCTACACCTTC
TRBJ2-3 | once | TRBV29-1 | NA | CSVVTGTDTQYF | TGCAGCGTTGTTACAGGCACAGATACGCAGTATTTT
TRBJ2-2 | NA | TRBV29-1 | NA | CSVVKGNTGELFF | TGCAGCGTTGTCAAGGGGAACACCGGGGAGCTGTTTTTT
TRBJ1-1 | NA | TRBV29-1 | TRBD1 | CSVGSRQGAILEAFF | TGCAGCGTTGGCTCCCGACAGGGGGCGATCCTCGAAGCTTTCTTT